This is a list of T cell receptor beta chains from one sample in a study of T-cell memory formation after mild COVID-19. In TCRdb, the 5' RACE reads were re-called with MiXCR into one record per CDR3 protein. The table records more than 150,000 distinct CDR3 sequences, 20% to 25% of them present only once. Specimen: PBMCs or a T cell subset sorted from them (not recorded which). Receptor source: an adult woman who had mild COVID-19 (a few samples of this study predate the infection). Cell type and time point are not known. Each CDR3 is given with its conserved first and last residue. The order of the fields is D gene, V gene, J gene, CDR3 protein. D genes are given only for firm matches.

NA	TRBV4-3	TRBJ2-3	CASSDYHDDTDTQYF
NA	TRBV6-6	TRBJ2-1	CASSYSDGGSYNEQFF
NA	TRBV21-1	TRBJ2-7	CASSETGLARRSEQYF
NA	TRBV27	TRBJ2-3	CASSLKDWSMDTQYF
TRBD1	TRBV9	TRBJ1-1	CASSTGGDRGTEAFF
NA	TRBV29-1	TRBJ2-7	CSVERRDSYEQYF
NA	TRBV12-3/TRBV12-4	TRBJ1-2	CASSLRPVDGYTF
NA	TRBV12-3/TRBV12-4	TRBJ2-7	CASSFFVAPYEQYF
NA	TRBV11-2	TRBJ2-1	CASSFSHEQFF
TRBD1	TRBV6-5	TRBJ1-2	CASRPGQAYGYTF
NA	TRBV10-1	TRBJ2-3	CASSEPVTGHRVNTQYF
TRBD1	TRBV18	TRBJ1-1	CASSPLQGEDSEAFF
NA	TRBV7-9	TRBJ2-3	CASSLSTLDHLGQYF
NA	TRBV4-3	TRBJ2-1	CASSQEAAVHEQFF
NA	TRBV25-1	TRBJ1-1	CASSVSDTEAFF
NA	TRBV7-2	TRBJ1-1	CASSSTGIEAFF
TRBD1	TRBV11-2	TRBJ2-7	CASSLVTTGATYEQYF
NA	TRBV12-3/TRBV12-4	TRBJ1-5	CASSLTVEGGNQPQHF
TRBD1	TRBV12-3/TRBV12-4	TRBJ2-3	CASSSQQGAMTDTQYF
TRBD1	TRBV6-2/TRBV6-3	TRBJ2-2	CASRTTRTGNTGELFF
TRBD1	TRBV9	TRBJ1-2	CASSAEGQDYYGYTF
NA	TRBV4-1	TRBJ2-3	CASSQEGDTQYF
TRBD1	TRBV15	TRBJ2-3	CATSSRGQGRTDTQYF
TRBD1	TRBV5-1	TRBJ2-7	CASSPIRDRGSAYEQYF
TRBD1	TRBV7-7	TRBJ2-1	CASSKGVARGLNEQFF
TRBD2	TRBV9	TRBJ2-1	CASRGGAGEQFF
NA	TRBV7-3	TRBJ2-1	CASRLNLGWGYNEQFF
NA	TRBV14	TRBJ2-3	CASSEEQGWGTDTQYF
TRBD1	TRBV6-5	TRBJ1-1	CASSYHPGRRGPMNTEAFF
NA	TRBV5-1	TRBJ2-3	CASSSYEGWATDTQYF
NA	TRBV6-4	TRBJ2-3	CASSDLGATDTQYF
TRBD2	TRBV4-2	TRBJ2-3	CASSQPPQLAGGPGTDTQYF
NA	TRBV7-2	TRBJ2-7	CASSYIRDLFYEQYF
NA	TRBV20-1	TRBJ2-1	CSARDWETSSYNEQFF
NA	TRBV5-5	TRBJ2-3	CASSLGAPDTQYF
NA	TRBV7-8	TRBJ2-2	CASSLGSGPNTGELFF